The 7 T cell receptor beta chains reported below all come from one sample, sequenced in a study of blood T cells in healthy people across ages. The use of a sample-barcoded 5' primer and a J-beta primer mix characterized a second PCR of about 7 to 12 cycles. In TCRdb, the 5' RACE reads were re-called with MiXCR into one record per CDR3 protein. The repertoire holds about 930,000 distinct CDR3 sequences, with roughly 28% as singletons. The sample was also reused in another study, on T cells of mothers and their children.

Sequencing input: blood. These receptors all come from a woman aged 35 to 49 in good health.

As for this clonotype: Relative to the germline gene, one junction end is altered; a read error may explain this. The V gene is TRBV7-9, the J gene TRBJ1-1; the match to TRBD1 covers 10 bases. The length of the CDR3 is 15 residues. CDR1 is SEHNR and CDR2 is FQNEAQ in the germline V gene (reference sequence). CDR3 protein: CASSLQGQGNTEVFF. The CDR3 DNA reads TGTGCCAGCAGCTTGCAGGGACAGGGGAACACTGAAGTTTTCTTT.

With respect to this clonotype: This may come from a read error, since a much larger clone is one base off. The CDR3 sequence: CTSSLAGIEQYF. In DNA, the CDR3 is TGTACCAGCAGCTTAGCGGGGATCGAGCAGTACTTC. The V gene is TRBV7-9, the J gene TRBJ2-7, with 8 bases lining up with TRBD2. The V gene's germline CDR1 is SEHNR and CDR2 FQNEAQ (reference sequence). There are 12 residues in the CDR3.

V usage is TRBV6-5 and J usage is TRBJ2-3, with D perhaps being TRBD1 or TRBD2 (6 bases each). CDR1 and CDR2 from the germline V gene are MNHEY and SVGAGI. The CDR3 is made up of 15 amino acids. V was pared by 5 bases and J by 5 bases, with 17 bases between. The CDR3 loop reads CASSLLAEGGDTQYF. CDR3 nucleotides: TGTGCCAGCAGTCTACTCGCGGAGGGGGGAGATACGCAGTATTTT.

This clonotype was seen more than once but under ten times. The V gene is TRBV20-1, the J gene TRBJ2-5; perhaps TRBD1 as D (6 bases). CDR1 is DFQATT, CDR2 SNEGSKA, per germline (reference sequence). This CDR3 is 15 amino acids long. V lost 0 bases, J lost 5 bases, and 16 bases lay in between. CDR3 DNA: TGCAGTGCTAGAGATGCAGGCCTTAGGGGGGAGACCCAGTACTTC. Translated: CSARDAGLRGETQYF.

This clonotype was counted ten times or more. J is TRBJ1-1 and V is TRBV14, with 10 bases fitting TRBD1. The ends lost 6 bases at V and 0 bases at J; junction bases unmatched: 4. This CDR3 comprises 15 residues. Germline CDR1 and CDR2: SGHDN and FVKESK. Written as DNA, the CDR3 is TGTGCCAGCAGAGGGGGACAGGGGATGAACACTGAAGCTTTCTTT. Translated, it gives CASRGGQGMNTEAFF.

The sample holds a few counts of this clonotype. The genes are TRBV10-2 and TRBJ1-3; weak D call: TRBD1 (6 bases). Germline CDR1 is WSHSY and CDR2 is SAAADI. The CDR3 totals 15 residues. V gave up 8 bases and J gave up 7 bases, with 21 bases separating them. CDR3 protein: CASGQIQGMRNTIYF. Written as DNA, the CDR3 is TGCGCCAGCGGACAAATACAGGGAATGAGGAACACCATATATTTT.

This clonotype was observed a few times. The genes are TRBV20-1 and TRBJ2-7; D remains unclear. V gave up 1 base and J gave up 4 bases, with 11 bases separating them. The CDR3 is 13 residues long. Germline lookup yields CDR1 DFQATT and CDR2 SNEGSKA (reference sequence). CDR3 in DNA: TGCAGTGCTAGAGGACCCGACCCATACGAGCAGTACTTC. This codes for CSARGPDPYEQYF.